The sequence of this T cell receptor beta chain was determined in a study of T-cell memory formation after mild COVID-19. The CDR3 consists of 14 residues. Unmatched junction bases numbered 6, after V lost 6 bases and J lost 7 bases. This clonotype turned up a few times. TCRdb re-derived calls from the 5' RACE reads in MiXCR, one entry per CDR3 protein. The sample shows around 140,000 distinct CDR3 sequences, over 15% of them seen only once. This clonotype was sampled from an adult woman who had mild COVID-19 (a few samples of this study predate the infection). Cell type and time point are not known. The rearrangement joins TRBV12-3 or TRBV12-4 to TRBJ1-4; 9 bases line up with TRBD1. Sequenced material: PBMCs or a T cell subset sorted from them (not recorded which). The CDR3 nucleotides read TGTGCCAGCAGAGGGACAGGGAGAGGTGAAAAACTGTTTTTT. Translating it yields CASRGTGRGEKLFF.